These T cell receptor beta chains were read from a single sample in a study of post-analysis software for immune sequencing data. A single record per CDR3 protein comes from TCRdb applying MiXCR to the PCR reads. The sample lists 750,000 to 950,000 distinct CDR3 sequences; roughly 50% were seen once. The sample was blood. Receptors originate from a girl between 5 and 17 years old with multiple sclerosis. The CDR3 runs from the conserved cysteine through the conserved F or W. Fields, in order: clone size, D gene, J gene, V gene, CDR3 protein, CDR3 DNA. The D gene is left open where the match is weak. Part of the rows lack a size; the others show once, few, many or a class for expanded clones.

>few|TRBD1|TRBJ2-7|TRBV12-3/TRBV12-4
CASSLGGTGPYEQYF
TGTGCCAGCAGTTTAGGGGGGACAGGCCCCTACGAGCAGTACTTC
>few|-|TRBJ1-2|TRBV20-1
CSATTSYGYTF
TGCAGTGCTACGACAAGCTATGGCTACACCTTC
>few|TRBD1|TRBJ1-1|TRBV20-1
CSARTGRGTEAFF
TGCAGTGCGAGGACAGGTAGGGGAACTGAAGCTTTCTTT
>few|TRBD1|TRBJ1-4|TRBV27
CASSLSAGQGAKEKLFF
TGTGCCAGCAGTTTATCCGCGGGACAGGGGGCTAAGGAAAAACTGTTTTTT
>-|-|TRBJ2-5|TRBV20-1
CSARLQRLGTETQYF
TGCAGTGCTAGGCTCCAGCGATTGGGCACAGAGACCCAGTACTTC
>-|-|TRBJ2-3|TRBV4-2
CASSQERQALPDTQYF
TGTGCCAGCAGCCAAGAAAGACAGGCCCTCCCAGATACGCAGTATTTT
>-|TRBD2|TRBJ2-4|TRBV2
CASSHSGGIGYF
TGTGCCAGCAGCCATTCCGGGGGGATTGGGTACTTC
>-|-|TRBJ2-7|TRBV5-1
CASSLRGGTYEQYF
TGCGCCAGCAGCTTAAGGGGGGGTACCTACGAGCAGTACTTC
>once|TRBD1|TRBJ2-5|TRBV5-1
CASSLRDRVETQYF
TGCGCCAGCAGCCTCCGGGACAGGGTGGAGACCCAGTACTTC
>few|TRBD1|TRBJ2-4|TRBV4-1
CASSQPGQGAKNIQYF
TGCGCCAGCAGCCAACCGGGACAGGGGGCCAAAAACATTCAGTACTTC
>-|-|TRBJ2-5|TRBV4-1
CASSQAPGLQETQYF
TGCGCCAGCAGCCAAGCTCCTGGACTGCAAGAGACCCAGTACTTC
>-|TRBD2|TRBJ2-1|TRBV5-4
CASSSGTSGMYNEQFF
TGTGCCAGCAGCAGCGGGACTAGCGGGATGTACAATGAGCAGTTCTTC
>few|-|TRBJ2-7|TRBV20-1
CSAWDYEQYF
TGCAGTGCTTGGGATTACGAGCAGTACTTC
>-|-|TRBJ2-5|TRBV6-5
CASSYSKAGVEQYF
TGTGCCAGCAGTTACTCGAAGGCAGGGGTTGAGCAGTACTTC
>-|TRBD1|TRBJ1-2|TRBV5-1
CASSDRTGPILPYGYTF
TGCGCCAGCAGCGATCGGACAGGGCCCATACTACCCTATGGCTACACCTTC
>-|-|TRBJ1-2|TRBV6-2/TRBV6-3
CASSYSIVNRNYGYTF
TGTGCCAGCAGTTACTCGATCGTCAACAGAAACTATGGCTACACCTTC
>-|-|TRBJ2-5|TRBV20-1
CSASSGDPSVNEQYF
TGCAGTGCTAGTTCGGGGGACCCGTCCGTTAATGAGCAGTACTTC
>few|-|TRBJ2-1|TRBV29-1
CSSLTLGASYNEQFF
TGCAGCTCCCTAACTCTAGGGGCCTCCTACAATGAGCAGTTCTTC
>many|-|TRBJ2-7|TRBV7-2
CATRWGGNEQYF
TGTGCCACCAGGTGGGGTGGTAACGAGCAGTACTTC
>-|-|TRBJ2-3|TRBV7-6
CASSREPRVPDTQYF
TGTGCCAGCAGCCGGGAGCCACGCGTGCCAGATACGCAGTATTTT
>-|TRBD2|TRBJ2-1|TRBV29-1
CSVGTSGSYNEQFF
TGCAGCGTAGGGACTAGCGGATCCTACAATGAGCAGTTCTTC
>-|-|TRBJ1-2|TRBV7-2
CASSLAMARVGGYTF
TGTGCCAGCAGCTTAGCCATGGCCAGGGTGGGTGGCTACACCTTC
>once|-|TRBJ1-2|TRBV5-1
CASSLEALGVGYTF
TGCGCCAGCAGCTTGGAAGCCCTCGGGGTTGGCTACACCTTC
>few|-|TRBJ2-7|TRBV6-6
CASSYPLGASSYEQYF
TGTGCCAGCAGTTACCCTCTGGGGGCCAGCTCCTACGAGCAGTACTTC
>-|-|TRBJ2-5|TRBV28
CASSRGLHQETQYF
TGTGCCAGCAGCCGCGGACTACACCAAGAGACCCAGTACTTC
>-|-|TRBJ2-5|TRBV20-1
CSAGAMGALETQYF
TGCAGTGCTGGGGCAATGGGGGCATTGGAGACCCAGTACTTC
>-|TRBD2|TRBJ2-3|TRBV27
CASSNSGRGSDTQYF
TGTGCCAGCAGTAATAGCGGGAGAGGCTCAGATACGCAGTATTTT
>-|-|TRBJ1-1|TRBV12-3/TRBV12-4
CASTLGRNTEAFF
TGTGCCAGCACCCTAGGCAGGAACACTGAAGCTTTCTTT
>-|-|TRBJ2-7|TRBV20-1
CSAVGIPSSSYEQYF
TGCAGTGCTGTTGGGATACCCTCATCCTCCTACGAGCAGTACTTC
>-|TRBD1|TRBJ2-7|TRBV6-1
CASSEAGQTNYEQYF
TGTGCCAGCAGTGAAGCGGGACAGACTAACTACGAGCAGTACTTC
>once|TRBD1|TRBJ2-1|TRBV20-1
CSAAGQGSDEQFF
TGCAGTGCCGCGGGACAGGGGAGCGATGAGCAGTTCTTC
>few|-|TRBJ2-7|TRBV7-9
CASSSTSGQSSYEQYF
TGTGCCAGCAGTTCAACGTCGGGCCAGAGCTCCTACGAGCAGTACTTC
>many|TRBD1|TRBJ2-7|TRBV5-1
CASSIGQGAYEQYF
TGTGCCAGCAGCATTGGACAGGGGGCTTACGAGCAGTACTTC
>-|TRBD1|TRBJ1-2|TRBV12-3/TRBV12-4
CASSLRTGLGQYGYTF
TGTGCCAGCAGTTTAAGGACAGGTCTCGGGCAATATGGCTACACCTTC
>-|TRBD1|TRBJ2-5|TRBV20-1
CSARVQGTGETQYF
TGCAGTGCTAGAGTACAGGGGACGGGGGAGACCCAGTACTTC
>-|-|TRBJ1-5|TRBV6-1
CASSALGGPLSNQPQHF
TGTGCCAGCAGTGCCCTCGGGGGGCCTCTTAGCAATCAGCCCCAGCATTTT
>-|TRBD2|TRBJ2-7|TRBV29-1
CSVAGGRNYEQYF
TGCAGCGTTGCTGGCGGGAGGAACTACGAGCAGTACTTC
>-|-|TRBJ2-2|TRBV20-1
CRPPRAVTGELFF
TGCAGACCCCCCCGGGCGGTTACGGGGGAGCTGTTTTTT
>-|-|TRBJ2-2|TRBV5-4
CASSPQGQYLGGAGELFF
TGTGCCAGCAGCCCCCAGGGACAGTACCTTGGAGGGGCCGGGGAGCTGTTTTTT
>-|-|TRBJ2-1|TRBV5-1
CASSLAGWQGGNEQFF
TGCGCCAGCAGCTTGGCCGGGTGGCAGGGCGGGAATGAGCAGTTCTTC
>once|TRBD2|TRBJ2-7|TRBV27
CASSTAASGYYEQYF
TGTGCCAGCAGTACGGCGGCTAGCGGGTACTACGAGCAGTACTTC
>-|TRBD2|TRBJ2-1|TRBV29-1
CGGTSGGFYSEQFF
TGCGGCGGGACTAGCGGGGGATTCTACAGTGAGCAGTTCTTC
>few|-|TRBJ2-1|TRBV7-2
CASSLPGWNEQFF
TGTGCCAGCAGCTTACCGGGCTGGAATGAGCAGTTCTTC
>-|TRBD2|TRBJ2-1|TRBV5-1
CASSLAGVEQFF
TGTGCCAGCAGTTTAGCGGGTGTTGAGCAGTTCTTC
>-|TRBD2|TRBJ2-7|TRBV11-2
CASSSAGGRYYNEQYF
TGTGCCAGCAGCTCTGCCGGCGGGAGGTATTACAATGAGCAGTACTTC
>-|-|TRBJ2-7|TRBV5-4
CASSLQGNTYEQYF
TGTGCCAGCAGCTTGCAGGGGAATACCTACGAGCAGTACTTC
>-|TRBD1|TRBJ1-2|TRBV28
CASSFGDRDVYGYTF
TGTGCCAGCAGTTTCGGGGACAGGGACGTCTATGGCTACACCTTC
>-|-|TRBJ2-5|TRBV10-3
CAIRGGGAVETQYF
TGTGCCATCAGGGGTGGGGGGGCCGTAGAGACCCAGTACTTC
>-|-|TRBJ2-5|TRBV25-1
CASSEYIRETQYF
TGTGCCAGCAGTGAATATATTCGGGAGACCCAGTACTTC
>-|TRBD2|TRBJ2-5|TRBV7-8
CASSISTSGRETQYF
TGTGCCAGCAGCATAAGTACTAGCGGGAGAGAGACCCAGTACTTC
>-|-|TRBJ2-7|TRBV4-1
CASSPRSGSSYEQYF
TGCGCCAGCAGCCCCCGCAGCGGCAGCTCCTACGAGCAGTACTTC
>-|-|TRBJ2-7|TRBV3-1
CAGSQVPGLSYEQYF
TGTGCCGGCAGCCAAGTACCAGGGCTCTCCTACGAGCAGTACTTC